Sequencing of this TCR beta chain was carried out in a study of Ad26.COV2.S vaccination and SARS-CoV-2 variants. For the study at large: Doses of Ad26.COV2.S were injected into muscle once or twice, 56 days apart. Study outcomes and limitations: Vaccine recipients had higher spike-specific TCR breadth than placebo recipients. Using TCR breadth and depth analyses may have led to underestimated total T cell responses. Non-spike TCR breadth showed similarity between vaccine and placebo recipients.

Treatment denoted: roughly 20 received Ad26.COV2.S at low or high dose, single or two shots; about five received placebo; per-sample allocation not given. Specimens were obtained on day 63 following the first vaccine or placebo injection. The data were produced by immunoSEQ multiplex PCR, yet TCRdb's version contains in-frame clones alone and is incomplete. This table holds about 350,000 clones, roughly 85% found once. The germline V and J ends were trimmed by 4 bases and 3 bases, with 10 bases remaining between them. Germline values: CDR1 SGHVS, CDR2 FQNEAQ. This CDR3 spans 13 amino acids. As concerns this clone: Antigen unknown.

This chain links TRBV7-8 with TRBJ2-7; possibly TRBD2 for D (5 bases). The clonotype comes from a person between 18 and 59 years old who received the Ad26.COV2.S COVID-19 vaccine or a placebo. The sample here was peripheral blood, taken in a trial of Ad26.COV2.S vaccine versus placebo. The CDR3 nucleotides are TGTGCCAGCAGCTACGGACTTTACTACGAGCAGTACTTC. It codes for CASSYGLYYEQYF. Together with reference TRBV7-8 and TRBJ2-7, the CDR3 gives the full variable domain: GAGVSQSPRYKVAKRGQDVALRCDPISGHVSLFWYQQALGQGPEFLTYFQNEAQLDKSGLPSDRFFAERPEGSVSTLKIQRTQQEDSAVYLCASSYGLYYEQYFGPGTRLTVT.